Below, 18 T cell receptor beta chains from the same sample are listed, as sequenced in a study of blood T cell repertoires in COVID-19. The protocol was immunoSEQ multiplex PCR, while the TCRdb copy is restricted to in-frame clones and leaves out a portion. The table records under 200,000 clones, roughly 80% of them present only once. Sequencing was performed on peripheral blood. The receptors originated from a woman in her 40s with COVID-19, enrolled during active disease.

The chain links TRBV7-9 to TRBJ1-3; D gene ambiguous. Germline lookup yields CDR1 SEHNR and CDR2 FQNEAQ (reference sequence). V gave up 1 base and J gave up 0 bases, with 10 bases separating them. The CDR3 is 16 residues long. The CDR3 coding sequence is TGTGCCAGCAGCTTAGGGGTGGGAGGCTCTGGAAACACCATATATTTT. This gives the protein CASSLGVGGSGNTIYF. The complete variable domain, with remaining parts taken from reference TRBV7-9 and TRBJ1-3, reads DTGVSQNPRHKITKRGQNVTFRCDPISEHNRLYWYRQTLGQGPEFLTYFQNEAQLEKSRLLSDRFSAERPKGSFSTLEIQRTEQGDSAMYLCASSLGVGGSGNTIYFGEGSWLTVV.

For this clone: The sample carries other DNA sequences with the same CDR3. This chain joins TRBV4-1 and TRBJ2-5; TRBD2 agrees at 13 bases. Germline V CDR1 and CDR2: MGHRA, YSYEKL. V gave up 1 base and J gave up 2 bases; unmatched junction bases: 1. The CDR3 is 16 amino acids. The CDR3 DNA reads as TGCGCCAGCAGCCAAGGGGGACTAGCGGGACAAGAGACCCAGTACTTC. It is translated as CASSQGGLAGQETQYF.

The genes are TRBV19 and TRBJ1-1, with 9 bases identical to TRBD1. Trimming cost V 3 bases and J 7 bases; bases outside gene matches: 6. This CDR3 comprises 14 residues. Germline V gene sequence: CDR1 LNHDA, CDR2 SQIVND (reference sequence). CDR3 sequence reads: CASSIIQGAGEAFF. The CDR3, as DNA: TGTGCCAGTAGTATTATACAGGGGGCGGGTGAAGCTTTCTTT.

The CDR3 nucleotides are TGTGCCAGCAGCTTAGTGATCGGGACTAGCGGGATCGGTGAGCAGTTCTTC. This encodes CASSLVIGTSGIGEQFF. The rearrangement uses TRBV11-2 and TRBJ2-1, with TRBD2 matching over 13 bases. Losses at the gene ends were 1 base for V and 9 bases for J; bases not matched to a gene: 9. This CDR3 is 17 amino acids long. Germline CDR1 is SGHAT and CDR2 is FQNNGV. Full variable domain (rest looked up from reference TRBV11-2 and TRBJ2-1): EAGVAQSPRYKIIEKRQSVAFWCNPISGHATLYWYQQILGQGPKLLIQFQNNGVVDDSQLPKDRFSAERLKGVDSTLKIQPAKLEDSAVYLCASSLVIGTSGIGEQFFGPGTRLTVL.

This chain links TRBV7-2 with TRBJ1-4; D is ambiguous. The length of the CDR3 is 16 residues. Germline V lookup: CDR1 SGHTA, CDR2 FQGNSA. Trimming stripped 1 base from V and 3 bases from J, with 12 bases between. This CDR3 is CASSLVVGRANEKLFF. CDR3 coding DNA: TGTGCCAGCAGCTTAGTTGTGGGGAGGGCTAATGAAAAACTGTTTTTT.

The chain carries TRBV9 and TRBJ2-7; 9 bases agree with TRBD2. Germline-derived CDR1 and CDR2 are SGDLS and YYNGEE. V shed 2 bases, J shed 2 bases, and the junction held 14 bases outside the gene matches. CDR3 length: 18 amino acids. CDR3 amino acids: CASSVSSASGGNTYEQYF. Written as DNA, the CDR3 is TGTGCCAGCAGCGTTAGTAGCGCCAGCGGGGGGAACACCTACGAGCAGTACTTC.

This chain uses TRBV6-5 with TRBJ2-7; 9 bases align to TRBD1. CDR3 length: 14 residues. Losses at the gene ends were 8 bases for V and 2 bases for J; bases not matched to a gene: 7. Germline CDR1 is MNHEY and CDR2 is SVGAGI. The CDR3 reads CASGPGQGTYEQYF. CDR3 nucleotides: TGTGCCAGCGGGCCGGGACAGGGTACCTACGAGCAGTACTTC.

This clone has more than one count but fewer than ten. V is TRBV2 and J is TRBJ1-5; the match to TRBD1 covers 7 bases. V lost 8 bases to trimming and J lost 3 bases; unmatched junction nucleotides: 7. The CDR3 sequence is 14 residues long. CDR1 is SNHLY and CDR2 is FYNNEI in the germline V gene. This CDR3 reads CASAGTEFNQPQHF. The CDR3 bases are TGTGCCAGCGCGGGGACAGAATTCAATCAGCCCCAGCATTTT.

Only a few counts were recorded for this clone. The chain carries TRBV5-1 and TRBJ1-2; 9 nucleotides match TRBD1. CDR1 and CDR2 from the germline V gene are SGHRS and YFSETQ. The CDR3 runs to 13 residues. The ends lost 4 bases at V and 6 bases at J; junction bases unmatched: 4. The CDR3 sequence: CASSPWTGDGYTF. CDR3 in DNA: TGCGCCAGCAGCCCATGGACAGGGGATGGCTACACCTTC.

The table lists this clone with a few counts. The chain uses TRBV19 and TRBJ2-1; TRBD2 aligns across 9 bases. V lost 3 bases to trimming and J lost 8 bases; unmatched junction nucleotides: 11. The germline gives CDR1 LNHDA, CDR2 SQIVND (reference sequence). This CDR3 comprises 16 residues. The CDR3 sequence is CASSIIRAGGSDEQFF. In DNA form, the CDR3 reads TGTGCCAGTAGTATCATCCGAGCGGGGGGTAGTGATGAGCAGTTCTTC.

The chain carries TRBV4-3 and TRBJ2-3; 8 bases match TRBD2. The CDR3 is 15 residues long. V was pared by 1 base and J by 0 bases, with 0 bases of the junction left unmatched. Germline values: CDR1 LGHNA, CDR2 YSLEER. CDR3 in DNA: TGCGCCAGCAGCCAAGGCGGGGGGAGCACAGATACGCAGTATTTT. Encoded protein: CASSQGGGSTDTQYF.

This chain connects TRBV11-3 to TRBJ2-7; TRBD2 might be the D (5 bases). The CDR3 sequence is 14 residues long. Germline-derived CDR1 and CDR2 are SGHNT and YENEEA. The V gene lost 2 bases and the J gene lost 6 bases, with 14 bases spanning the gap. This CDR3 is CASSLFPGSPEQYF. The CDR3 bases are TGTGCCAGCAGCTTATTTCCGGGATCCCCCGAGCAGTACTTC.

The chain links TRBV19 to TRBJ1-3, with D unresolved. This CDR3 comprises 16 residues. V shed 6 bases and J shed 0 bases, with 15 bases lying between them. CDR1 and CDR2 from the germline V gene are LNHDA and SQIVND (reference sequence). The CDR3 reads CASSRRLGSSGNTIYF. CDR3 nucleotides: TGTGCCAGTAGCCGACGGTTGGGCAGCTCTGGAAACACCATATATTTT. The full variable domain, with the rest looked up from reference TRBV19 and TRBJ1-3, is DGGITQSPKYLFRKEGQNVTLSCEQNLNHDAMYWYRQDPGQGLRLIYYSQIVNDFQKGDIAEGYSVSREKKESFPLTVTSAQKNPTAFYLCASSRRLGSSGNTIYFGEGSWLTVV.

Here the CDR3 DNA reads TGTGCCAGCAGTCCCTTGGACAGGGCGGGCGGAAACACCATATATTTT. It translates to CASSPLDRAGGNTIYF. The chain recombines TRBV27 with TRBJ1-3; TRBD1 matches at 8 bases. Germline CDR1 MNHEY, CDR2 SMNVEV (reference sequence). CDR3 length: 16 residues. Unmatched junction bases numbered 10, after V lost 5 bases and J lost 4 bases.

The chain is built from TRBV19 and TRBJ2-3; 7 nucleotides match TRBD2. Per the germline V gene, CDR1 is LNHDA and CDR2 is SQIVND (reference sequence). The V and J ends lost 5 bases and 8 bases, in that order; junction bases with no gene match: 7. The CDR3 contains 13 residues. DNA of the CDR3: TGTGCCAGTAGTGCAGGACTAGAAAGTACGCAGTATTTT. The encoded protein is CASSAGLESTQYF.

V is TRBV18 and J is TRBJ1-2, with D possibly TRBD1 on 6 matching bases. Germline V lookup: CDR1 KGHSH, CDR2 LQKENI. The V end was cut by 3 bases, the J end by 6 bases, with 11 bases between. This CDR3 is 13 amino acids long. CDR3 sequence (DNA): TGTGCCAGCTCACCGGGACAACGGGATGGCTACACCTTC. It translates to CASSPGQRDGYTF.

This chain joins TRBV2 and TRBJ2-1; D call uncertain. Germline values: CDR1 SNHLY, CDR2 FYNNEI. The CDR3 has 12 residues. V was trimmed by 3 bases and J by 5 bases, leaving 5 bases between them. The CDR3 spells CASSDLDNEQFF. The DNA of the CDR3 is TGTGCCAGCAGTGACCTCGACAATGAGCAGTTCTTC.

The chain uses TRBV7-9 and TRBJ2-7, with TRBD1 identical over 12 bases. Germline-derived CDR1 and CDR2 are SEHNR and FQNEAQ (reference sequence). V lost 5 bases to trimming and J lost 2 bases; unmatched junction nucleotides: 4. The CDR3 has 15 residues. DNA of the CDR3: TGTGCCAGCAGCCTGGGACAGGGGGCTCCCTACGAGCAGTACTTC. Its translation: CASSLGQGAPYEQYF.